These T cell receptor beta chains were read from a single sample in a study of blood T cell repertoires in COVID-19. Some clones are missing from TCRdb's copy, which holds only in-frame ones; the method was immunoSEQ multiplex PCR. This sample carries about 130,000 clones, about four fifths of them seen once, and the ten largest clones take roughly 3%. The sample was peripheral blood. These receptors came from a woman of 80 years or more with acute or convalescent COVID-19. Both conserved end residues are part of each CDR3. Fields, in order: V gene, D gene, J gene, clone size, CDR3 DNA, CDR3 protein. The D gene is left open where the match is weak. Not all rows give a size; the values are once, few, many and, for expanded clones, a class.

V: TRBV7-2; D: .; J: TRBJ2-3; size: few; DNA: TGTGCCAGCAGCTTCAAAGGAGCAGATACGCAGTATTTT; CDR3: CASSFKGADTQYF
V: TRBV27; D: .; J: TRBJ1-5; size: once; DNA: TGTGCCAGCAGTTTAGGCAGGGATAGCAATCAGCCCCAGCATTTT; CDR3: CASSLGRDSNQPQHF
V: TRBV18; D: .; J: TRBJ1-1; size: .; DNA: TGTGCCAGCTCACCCCGTATCCTGAACACTGAAGCTTTCTTT; CDR3: CASSPRILNTEAFF
V: TRBV6-5; D: TRBD1; J: TRBJ1-2; size: .; DNA: TGTGCCAGCAGTTGGACAGGACAGAACTATGGCTACACCTTC; CDR3: CASSWTGQNYGYTF
V: TRBV5-6; D: TRBD1; J: TRBJ2-5; size: once; DNA: TGTGCCAGCAGCTTCGGGACAGGGGGCGTCGGGGAGACCCAGTACTTC; CDR3: CASSFGTGGVGETQYF
V: TRBV4-2; D: .; J: TRBJ2-5; size: .; DNA: TGTGCCAGCAGCCAAGGAGCCCCGTCAGCGCCACAAGAGACCCAGTACTTC; CDR3: CASSQGAPSAPQETQYF
V: TRBV4-2; D: .; J: TRBJ1-3; size: .; DNA: TGTGCCAGCAGCCAAGATACCCACACAGGGACGGAAAACACCATATATTTT; CDR3: CASSQDTHTGTENTIYF
V: TRBV5-1; D: TRBD1; J: TRBJ2-7; size: .; DNA: TGCGCCAGCAGCTTTGCCGGGACAGGGACTAACGAGCAGTACTTC; CDR3: CASSFAGTGTNEQYF
V: TRBV27; D: TRBD1; J: TRBJ2-4; size: .; DNA: TGTGCCAGCAGTCCCACCCACACAGGGACAGGGACCATTCAGTACTTC; CDR3: CASSPTHTGTGTIQYF
V: TRBV29-1; D: TRBD1; J: TRBJ2-7; size: .; DNA: TGCAGCGTTGAAGATTTCACAGGGGGGTTAGGTGAGCAGTACTTC; CDR3: CSVEDFTGGLGEQYF
V: TRBV18; D: .; J: TRBJ2-1; size: .; DNA: TGTGCCAGCTCACCACCGAGAGGGAGGTCCTACAATGAGCAGTTCTTC; CDR3: CASSPPRGRSYNEQFF
V: TRBV27; D: TRBD1; J: TRBJ2-7; size: .; DNA: TGTGCCAGCAGTCCCTGGGACAGGGTTGCCTACGAGCAGTACTTC; CDR3: CASSPWDRVAYEQYF
V: TRBV6-5; D: TRBD2; J: TRBJ2-1; size: once; DNA: TGTGCCAGCAGCGGCGGGGGGGCCCCGGAGCAGTTCTTC; CDR3: CASSGGGAPEQFF
V: TRBV24-1; D: .; J: TRBJ2-1; size: once; DNA: TGTGCCACCAGTGGGTCCACAAATGAGCAGTTCTTC; CDR3: CATSGSTNEQFF
V: TRBV3-1/TRBV3-2; D: .; J: TRBJ1-5; size: once; DNA: TGTGCCAGCAGCCAAGTAGGGGGAGGGTCTAGCAATCAGCCCCAGCATTTT; CDR3: CASSQVGGGSSNQPQHF
V: TRBV14; D: .; J: TRBJ1-2; size: few; DNA: TGTGCCAGCAGCCAACGGACTTATGGCTACACCTTC; CDR3: CASSQRTYGYTF
V: TRBV7-8; D: TRBD1; J: TRBJ1-2; size: once; DNA: TGTGCCAGCAGCTTATTCGGACAGGGACACGGCTACACCTTC; CDR3: CASSLFGQGHGYTF
V: TRBV19; D: TRBD1; J: TRBJ1-5; size: .; DNA: TGTGCCAGTACCTGGCAGGGGGCGGGGGGCAATCAGCCCCAGCATTTT; CDR3: CASTWQGAGGNQPQHF
V: TRBV5-1; D: TRBD1; J: TRBJ1-5; size: .; DNA: TGCGCCAGCAGCCCAACCGGGACAGGGTTAGGTCAGCCCCAGCATTTT; CDR3: CASSPTGTGLGQPQHF
V: TRBV18; D: TRBD1; J: TRBJ1-6; size: .; DNA: TGTGCCAGCTCACCACGACAGGGGGCAAACAATTCACCCCTCCACTTT; CDR3: CASSPRQGANNSPLHF
V: TRBV15; D: TRBD1; J: TRBJ1-2; size: .; DNA: TGTGCCACCAGTCAGGGGACAGGGACATCTAGCTATGGCTACACCTTC; CDR3: CATSQGTGTSSYGYTF
V: TRBV6-6; D: .; J: TRBJ2-1; size: .; DNA: TGTGCCAGCAGTCCCCGGAGGGGGGGCGCCTCCTACAATGAGCAGTTCTTC; CDR3: CASSPRRGGASYNEQFF
V: TRBV9; D: TRBD2; J: TRBJ2-1; size: .; DNA: TGTGCCAGCAGCGTAGGTCTAGCGGGGGGGTACAATGAGCAGTTCTTC; CDR3: CASSVGLAGGYNEQFF
V: TRBV5-4; D: .; J: TRBJ2-3; size: .; DNA: TGTGCCAGCAGCTCGCCGCGGGAAGGCACAGATACGCAGTATTTT; CDR3: CASSSPREGTDTQYF
V: TRBV7-6; D: .; J: TRBJ2-1; size: few; DNA: TGTGCCAGCAGCTTCTCACCCGGGGGTTACTCCTACAATGAGCAGTTCTTC; CDR3: CASSFSPGGYSYNEQFF
V: TRBV9; D: .; J: TRBJ2-1; size: .; DNA: TGTGCCAGCAGCGTAGGGTCCAGCTCCTACAATGAGCAGTTCTTC; CDR3: CASSVGSSSYNEQFF
V: TRBV12-3/TRBV12-4; D: TRBD1; J: TRBJ1-2; size: .; DNA: TGTGCCAGCAGCCCGACAGGGCTTGGCTACACCTTC; CDR3: CASSPTGLGYTF